The entry below describes one T cell receptor beta chain. What it binds is not known. Per germline, CDR1 LGHNT and CDR2 FRNRAP. The CDR3 sequence is 17 residues long. Trimming at V came to 1 base and at J to 3 bases, leaving 6 bases not matched to a gene. This entry belongs to a study of graft-versus-host responses after intestinal transplantation. Study-wide background: Among the recipients, transplants were multivisceral, liver-intestinal, or isolated intestinal. The study's findings and limits: Early post-transplant declines in HvG were associated with peak levels of circulating GvH clones. Some patients had graft-donor T cell macrochimerism, and their allografts showed high graft-versus-host to host-versus-graft clonal ratios. GvH clones occurred in recipient marrow; some first appeared in ileum or blood.

Profiling relied on immunoSEQ multiplex PCR, and the TCRdb table lists in-frame clones only, not all of them. The repertoire has about 97,000 clones, 80% to 95% of them found once; the top ten carry 15% to 20%. The chain couples TRBV12-5 to TRBJ2-1, with 10 bases lining up with TRBD1. Sequenced here: PBMCs, sampled approximately 420 days after intestinal transplant. This TCR was recovered from a human patient who received an intestinal transplant, so some T cells may come from the graft donor. The CDR3: CASGLAPGTGVYNEQFF. The CDR3 region has the DNA TGTGCTAGTGGTTTGGCGCCCGGGACAGGGGTCTACAATGAGCAGTTCTTC.